This entry is about one T cell receptor beta chain. What it binds is unknown. This record comes from a study of CD8+CD57+ T cells in acquired aplastic anemia. Study in general: About 3 ug was the average amount of DNA from sorted CD4+ and CD8+ cells. The study, taken as a whole, reports: Both patients and controls carried the same twenty-nine CD8+ CDR3 sequences. Statistical testing detected no significant gap in CD8+ Simpson's diversity between patients and controls.

For sequencing, patients were chosen who had shown expansion of CD8+CD57+ cells by flow cytometry. Among the patients, none had received any therapy at the time of blood sampling. Genomic DNA acted as the template from which TCR beta VDJ combination and CDR3 sequence profiling were carried out. TCRdb reprocessed the reads with MiXCR, giving one entry per CDR3 protein. The repertoire has around 500,000 distinct CDR3 sequences, around 32% of them found once; the top ten carry 0.82%. Germline CDR1 reads SGHTA; CDR2 reads FQGTGA. V lost 10 bases and J 3 bases, leaving 16 bases between the germline ends. The CDR3 consists of 14 residues.

This TCR was sampled from a human donor with aplastic anemia. The V call is TRBV7-3, the J call TRBJ2-1; TRBD2 might be the D (6 bases). Input material: sorted CD4+, CD8+, or CD8+CD57+ T cells (not recorded which) from PBMCs. This chain's CDR3 is CATRDSSFYNEQFF. In DNA, the CDR3 is TGTGCCACCAGGGACTCGTCGTTCTACAATGAGCAGTTCTTC.